These T cell receptor beta chains were read from a single sample in a study of T-cell reconstitution after alpha-beta-depleted transplantation in children. Via MiXCR, TCRdb re-called the PCR reads, giving one row per CDR3 protein. The sample contains 190,000 or so distinct CDR3 sequences, roughly 6.5% of which appear only once. Sequenced material: PBMCs, taken before TCRalphabeta/CD19-depleted stem cell transplant. The receptors were sampled from a girl under three years old with combined immunodeficiency, due to receive a stem cell transplant. Both conserved end residues are part of each CDR3. A D gene is named only where the DNA matches it firmly. Expanded clones are given a class, and other clones once, few, many or no size at all.

TRBJ2-3 - - TRBV28 TGTGCCAGCAGTACACCTCATCAACAAACTTTACAGGAGTGGGGGCAGTATTTT CASSTPHQQTLQEWGQYF
TRBJ1-1 many TRBD1 TRBV29-1 TGCAGCGTTGTCGGCACAGGGGAGCAAAATGGAATTGAAGCTTTCTTT CSVVGTGEQNGIEAFF
TRBJ1-1 many - TRBV29-1 TGCAGCGTACCCGGTCTGAACACTGAAGCTTTCTTT CSVPGLNTEAFF
TRBJ1-5 many - TRBV7-2 TGTGCCAGCAGCTTAGCGTTGAAAGAAGCCCAGCATTTT CASSLALKEAQHF
TRBJ2-1 many - TRBV9 TGTGCCAGCAGCGTAGGGCCGAGCTCCTACAATGAGCAGTTCTTC CASSVGPSSYNEQFF
TRBJ2-1 many TRBD1 TRBV7-2 TGTGCCAGCAGCTTTTCGGGACAGGGAGTGTCTGGGCAGTTCTTC CASSFSGQGVSGQFF
TRBJ1-2 - TRBD1 TRBV18 TGTGCCAGCTCCCCTCCCCGGGACAGGGGCACCTATGGCTACACCTTC CASSPPRDRGTYGYTF
TRBJ1-1 few - TRBV29-1 TGCAGCGTTGAAGTAGAGGATAGCGCTGAAGCTTTCTTT CSVEVEDSAEAFF
TRBJ2-1 many - TRBV3-1 TGTGCCAGCAGCCAAGATGCAGTTCCTACCTACAATGAGCAGTTCTTC CASSQDAVPTYNEQFF
TRBJ2-2 many TRBD2 TRBV27 TGTGCCAGCAGTATAACTAGCGGGGGTTCGGGGGAGCTGTTTTTT CASSITSGGSGELFF
TRBJ1-5 many TRBD1 TRBV20-1 TGCAGTGCTAGAGAGGGACAGTTCCGACCAAGTCGGGGTCAGCCCCAGCATTTT CSAREGQFRPSRGQPQHF
TRBJ2-1 many - TRBV24-1 TGTGCCACCAGTGAGGGTGGACCATCTAAGCAGTTCTTC CATSEGGPSKQFF
TRBJ2-5 many TRBD2 TRBV20-1 TGCAGTGCTAGTACCCCCTTGGGGAGGGAGATAGAGACCCAGTACTTC CSASTPLGREIETQYF
TRBJ2-1 many TRBD2 TRBV7-3 TGTGCCAGCAGCTTAACGCGGCGGGAGATTGTTAGCTCCTACAATGAGCAGTTCTTC CASSLTRREIVSSYNEQFF
TRBJ2-7 many - TRBV12-3/TRBV12-4 TGTGCCAGCAGTTTAGCGGGAGTGGGGGAGCAGTACTTC CASSLAGVGEQYF
TRBJ2-3 many - TRBV20-1 TGCAGTGCTAGATACGGCCTCACAGATACGCAGTATTTT CSARYGLTDTQYF
TRBJ2-2 - - TRBV7-2 TGTGCCAGCAGCTTCCGGCCCGGGGAGCTGTTTTTT CASSFRPGELFF
TRBJ1-1 many - TRBV2 TGTGCCAGCAGTGAGAAGGGGTGGATCGCTGAAGCTTTCTTT CASSEKGWIAEAFF
TRBJ1-1 many - TRBV20-1 TGCAGTGCTAGAGATCCGGGGTGGACTGAAGCTTTCTTT CSARDPGWTEAFF
TRBJ2-3 many - TRBV3-1 TGTGCCAGCAGCCCAACAGATACAGATACGCAGTATTTT CASSPTDTDTQYF
TRBJ1-5 few - TRBV19 TGTGCCAGTACTGAACAATATCGGGATGTCTATAGCAATCAGCCCCAGCATTTT CASTEQYRDVYSNQPQHF
TRBJ2-1 many TRBD1 TRBV28 TGTGCCAGCAGTTTATGGCCGGGACAGGCGTTGTATGAGCAGTTCTTC CASSLWPGQALYEQFF
TRBJ2-1 many - TRBV15 TGTGCCACCAGCAGAGATCTATGGCAGAGCAATGAGCAGTTCTTC CATSRDLWQSNEQFF
TRBJ1-2 - TRBD1 TRBV16 TGTGCCAGCAGTCCTGAGGGGGCGGCTAACTATGGCTACACCTTC CASSPEGAANYGYTF
TRBJ2-2 few - TRBV5-6 TGTGCCAGCAGCTTAACAGGGAAACCCGGGGAGCTGTTTTTT CASSLTGKPGELFF
TRBJ2-6 many TRBD2 TRBV5-1 TGCGCCAGCAGTTACGGACTAGCGATAATGGGGGGGGCCAACGTCCTGACTTTC CASSYGLAIMGGANVLTF
TRBJ1-1 - - TRBV11-1 TGTGCCAGCAGCCGCGAGTCCCCTGAAGCTTTCTTT CASSRESPEAFF
TRBJ2-7 many - TRBV11-3 TGTGCCAGCAGTTGGACAGCGGACGAGCAGTACTTC CASSWTADEQYF
TRBJ2-7 many - TRBV25-1 TGTGCCAGCTCGGAGGGGGGCAGGTTAGGCTACGAGCAGTACTTC CASSEGGRLGYEQYF
TRBJ2-2 many - TRBV7-2 TGTGCCAGCAGCTTAGCCACAGGGAACACCGGGGAGCTGTTTTTT CASSLATGNTGELFF
TRBJ2-4 many - TRBV5-6 TGTGCCAGCAGCTTGGCAGGTAAAGGGGCCAAAAACATTCAGTACTTC CASSLAGKGAKNIQYF
TRBJ1-4 many - TRBV7-6 TGTGCCAGCAGCTTAGACGGAGGGGTGGAACTGTTTTTT CASSLDGGVELFF
TRBJ2-1 - - TRBV20-1 TGCAGTGGAAAGCCCCTCGGCGTCACGGGGTTCTACAATGAGCAGTTCTTC CSGKPLGVTGFYNEQFF
TRBJ2-2 many TRBD2 TRBV4-1 TGCGCCAGCAGGGGACCTTCGGGACTAGCGGGTGGGACCGGGGAGCTGTTTTTT CASRGPSGLAGGTGELFF
TRBJ2-1 many - TRBV9 TGTGCCAGCAGCGTAGGGGGGGGCCGGGGCAATGAGCAGTTCTTC CASSVGGGRGNEQFF
TRBJ2-2 few - TRBV29-1 TGCAGCGCTATTTATTCCGGGGAGCTGTTTTTT CSAIYSGELFF
TRBJ2-7 many - TRBV11-2 TGTGCCAGCAGCTTAGGGGGTCTCTACGAGCAGTACTTC CASSLGGLYEQYF
TRBJ1-5 many - TRBV20-1 TGCAGTGCTAATCGGGACCCCAATCAGCCCCAGCATTTT CSANRDPNQPQHF
TRBJ1-2 - TRBD1 TRBV20-1 TGCAGTGCGGGGGGGGACAGAGATTTTGATGGCTACACCTTC CSAGGDRDFDGYTF
TRBJ1-1 many - TRBV4-3 TGCGCCAGCAGCCGTAAAGGGAGATCGTACACTGAAGCTTTCTTT CASSRKGRSYTEAFF